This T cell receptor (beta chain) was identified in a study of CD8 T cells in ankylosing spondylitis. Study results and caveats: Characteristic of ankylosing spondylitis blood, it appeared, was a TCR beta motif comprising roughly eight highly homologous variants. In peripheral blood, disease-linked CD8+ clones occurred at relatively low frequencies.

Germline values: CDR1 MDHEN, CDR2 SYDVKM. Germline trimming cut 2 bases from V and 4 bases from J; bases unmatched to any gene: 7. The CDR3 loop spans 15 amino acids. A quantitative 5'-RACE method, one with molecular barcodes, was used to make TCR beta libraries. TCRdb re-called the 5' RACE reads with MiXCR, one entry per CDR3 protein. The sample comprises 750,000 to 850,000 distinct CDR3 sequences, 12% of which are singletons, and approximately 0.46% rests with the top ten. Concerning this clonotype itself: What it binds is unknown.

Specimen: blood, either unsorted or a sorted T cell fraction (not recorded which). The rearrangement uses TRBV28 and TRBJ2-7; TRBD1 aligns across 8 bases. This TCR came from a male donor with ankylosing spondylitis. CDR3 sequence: CASSLRGQVGYEQYF. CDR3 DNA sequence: TGTGCCAGCAGTTTAAGGGGACAGGTCGGATACGAGCAGTACTTC.